This TCR beta chain was observed in a study of human T cells and chemical hapten exposure. TCRdb independently ran MiXCR on the RACE reads; one entry per CDR3 protein. The table has 250,000 or so distinct CDR3 sequences, 7.5% to 8% seen once. As for time point: pre-sensitization, week 0. Regarding treatment: therapeutic diphenylcyclopropenone sensitization with weekly scalp DPC. Someone pulled total RNA out of unfractionated whole blood. Study-level findings and limits: The count of PT1 expanded TCRs correlated positively with patch test score. Once DPC sensitization occurred, TCRs above 1 in 1000 frequency showed no change. Expanded TCRs grouped into significantly more large CDR3 similarity clusters than controls produced.

A word on this clonotype: Its antigen remains unknown.

This specimen was whole blood, taken in connection with sensitization to the hapten diphenylcyclopropenone (DPC). The receptor was derived from a young man with alopecia areata. Some clones in this sample may be carry-over from other donors' samples.

DNA of the CDR3: TGCAGCGTTGAGAAAGGGCACAGCAACGAGCAGTACTTC. Its translation is CSVEKGHSNEQYF. The rearrangement joins TRBV29-1 to TRBJ2-7; the D is unclear. CDR1 SQVTM and CDR2 ANQGSEA come from the germline V gene. The CDR3 length is 13 residues. Trimming stripped 3 bases from V and 5 bases from J, with 14 bases between.